There are a few counts of the clone carrying this T cell receptor (beta chain). Its specificity is unknown. The sample originates from a study of CD8+ T cells in alopecia areata. Across the study: Affected scalp percentage determined the severity score of treated patients.

Germline trimming cut 0 bases from V and 2 bases from J; bases unmatched to any gene: 0. Germline V gene lookup returns CDR1 MNHEY and CDR2 SVGAGI. The CDR3 loop spans 14 amino acids. Study-level points and caveats: Sharing of TCR sequences between patients (possibly for HLA-related reasons) was less clear than in mice.

The treatment denotes: oral pan-JAK inhibitor, 5-10 mg twice daily. Extracted RNA was reverse transcribed, and the resulting cDNA served as sequencing template. The assay was immunoSEQ multiplex PCR, and TCRdb's table has in-frame clones only and misses some. The data show 200,000 to 250,000 clones, about three fifths seen once. This receptor was obtained from a human donor with alopecia areata. The starting material was CD4+ T cells sorted from blood, obtained at week 4, from a patient treated with tofacitinib. This chain uses TRBV6-5 with TRBJ2-7; 8 bases fit TRBD2. CDR3 residues: CASSYSRGAYEQYF. The CDR3 nucleotides read TGTGCCAGCAGTTACTCGCGGGGGGCCTACGAGCAGTACTTC.